This T cell receptor beta chain was captured by sequencing in a study of OX40 agonist ivuxolimab in advanced cancers. Method: immunoSEQ multiplex PCR; TCRdb's copy keeps in-frame clones and lacks some. The sample lists tens of thousands of clones; over 75% were seen once. Per germline, CDR1 GTSNPN and CDR2 SVGIG (reference sequence). CDR3 length: 15 residues. V dropped 2 bases and J dropped 5 bases, with 15 bases sitting between them. The origin of this receptor is an adult with an advanced solid tumor such as melanoma, head and neck, liver or kidney cancer. The sample was CD4+ or CD8+ T cells sorted from blood, taken in a trial of the OX40 agonist ivuxolimab. V gene TRBV30 combines with J gene TRBJ1-4; a weak D match, TRBD1 (5 bases). The CDR3 spells CAWSFSGALNEKLFF. The CDR3 DNA reads as TGTGCCTGGAGTTTCTCCGGGGCCTTAAATGAAAAACTGTTTTTT. Variable domain in full (rest from reference TRBV30 and TRBJ1-4): SQTIHQWPATLVQPVGSPLSLECTVEGTSNPNLYWYRQAAGRGLQLLFYSVGIGQISSEVPQNLSASRPQDRQFILSSKKLLLSDSGFYLCAWSFSGALNEKLFFGSGTQLSVL.